This entry lists 4 T cell receptor beta chains sequenced from one sample in a study of T cell responses to AZD1222 COVID-19 vaccine (dated by TCRdb to about 2021). Libraries were prepared through the immunoSEQ multiplex PCR assay. TCRdb retrieved this table from immuneACCESS and kept in-frame rearrangements only. Not all clones are present; in checked studies, unresolved V genes account for under half, and no reason is known for the remainder. For this sample the table gives approximately 30,000 clones, of which less than 90% were detected only once. 6.8% of the sample lies in the top ten. This specimen's time point label, per the study, means: baseline before first vaccination. Sample: peripheral blood, taken on day 0 of AZD1222 vaccination. The receptors were gathered from an adult in good health.

There are a few counts of this clone. The chain carries TRBV21-1 and TRBJ2-6; whether TRBD1, the table's D call, matches the DNA was not checked. TRBV21-1 counts as a pseudogene. This CDR3 comprises 20 residues. CDR3: CASSIGPRDSGLSGANVLTF. DNA of the CDR3: TGTGCCAGCAGCATAGGACCCCGGGACAGTGGTTTATCTGGGGCCAACGTCCTGACTTTC.

The chain uses TRBV6-2 or TRBV6-3 and TRBJ2-1; a weak D match, TRBD1 (7 bases). Between the trimmed V and J ends, which lost 2 bases and 1 base, there was a span of 24 bases. Germline CDR1 MNHEY, CDR2 SVGEGT. The CDR3 loop spans 20 amino acids. In DNA, the CDR3 is TGTGCCAGCAGTTACGGAGGGGGCGGGTGGCGCCGAGGGTCCTACAATGAGCAGTTCTTC. This sequence encodes CASSYGGGGWRRGSYNEQFF.

V usage is TRBV6-4 and J usage is TRBJ1-1; D remains ambiguous. The CDR3 loop spans 14 amino acids. CDR1 and CDR2 from the germline V gene are MRHNA and SNTAGT. V shed 3 bases and J shed 1 base, with 9 bases lying between them. CDR3 loop: CASSESQENTEAFF. The CDR3 nucleotides are TGTGCCAGCAGTGAATCCCAGGAGAACACTGAAGCTTTCTTT.

V gene TRBV19 combines with J gene TRBJ1-5, with no clear D. This CDR3 comprises 14 residues. Germline V lookup: CDR1 LNHDA, CDR2 SQIVND (reference sequence). V was cut by 3 bases and J by 6 bases, with 12 bases left in between. CDR3 nucleotide sequence: TGTGCCAGTAGTATTAGGCAGAAAGGTCAGCCCCAGCATTTT. As protein: CASSIRQKGQPQHF.